This T cell receptor beta chain was documented in a study of blood T cell repertoires in COVID-19. Here immunoSEQ multiplex PCR was the method, and the copy in TCRdb shows in-frame clones only, minus some. The sample carries around 140,000 clones, approximately 78% recorded once. This study enrolled people aged 18 to 89 from about two dozen US geographic areas. Recovered participants had two consecutive negative NP/OP PCR tests, healthcare professional clearance, or symptom resolution. The CDR3 sequence is 14 residues long. V lost 3 bases to trimming and J lost 2 bases, with 11 bases between them. Germline V gives CDR1 LNHDA, CDR2 SQIVND (reference sequence).

This clonotype was obtained from a woman aged 50 to 60 who had recovered from COVID-19. The sequenced sample was PBMCs or T cells enriched from blood (not recorded which). The chain couples TRBV19 to TRBJ2-7, with D uncertain. The CDR3, as DNA: TGTGCCAGTAGTATGGGCCCGAACACCTACGAGCAGTACTTC. Translating it yields CASSMGPNTYEQYF.